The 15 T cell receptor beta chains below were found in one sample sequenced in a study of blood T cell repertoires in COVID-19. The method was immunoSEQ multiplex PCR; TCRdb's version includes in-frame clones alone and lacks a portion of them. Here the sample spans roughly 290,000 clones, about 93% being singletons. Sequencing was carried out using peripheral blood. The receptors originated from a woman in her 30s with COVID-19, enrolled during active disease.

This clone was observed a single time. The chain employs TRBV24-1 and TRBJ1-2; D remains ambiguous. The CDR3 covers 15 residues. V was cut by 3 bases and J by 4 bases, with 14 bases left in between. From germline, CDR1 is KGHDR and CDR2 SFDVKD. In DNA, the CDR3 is TGTGCCACCAGTGATCCGGAGGGATCCGGCTATGGCTACACCTTC. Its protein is CATSDPEGSGYGYTF.

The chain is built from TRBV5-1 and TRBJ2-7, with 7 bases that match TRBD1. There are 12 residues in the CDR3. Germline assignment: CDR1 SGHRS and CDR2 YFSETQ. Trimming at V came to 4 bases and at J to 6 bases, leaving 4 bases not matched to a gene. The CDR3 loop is CASSPNRGEQYF. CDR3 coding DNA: TGCGCCAGCAGCCCAAACAGGGGCGAGCAGTACTTC.

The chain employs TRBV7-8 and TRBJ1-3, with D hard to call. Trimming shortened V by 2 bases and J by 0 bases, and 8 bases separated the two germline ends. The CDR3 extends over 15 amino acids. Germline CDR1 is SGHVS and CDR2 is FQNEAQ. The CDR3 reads CASSLTGSSGNTIYF. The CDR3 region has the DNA TGTGCCAGCAGCTTAACGGGGAGCTCTGGAAACACCATATATTTT.

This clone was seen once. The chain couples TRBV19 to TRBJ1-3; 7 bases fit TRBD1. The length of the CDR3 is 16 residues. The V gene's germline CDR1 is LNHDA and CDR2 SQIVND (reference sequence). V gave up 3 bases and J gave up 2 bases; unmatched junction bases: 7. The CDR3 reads CASSIRQGVTGNTIYF. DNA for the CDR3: TGTGCCAGTAGTATTCGACAGGGCGTTACTGGAAACACCATATATTTT. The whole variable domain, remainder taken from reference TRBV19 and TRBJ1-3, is DGGITQSPKYLFRKEGQNVTLSCEQNLNHDAMYWYRQDPGQGLRLIYYSQIVNDFQKGDIAEGYSVSREKKESFPLTVTSAQKNPTAFYLCASSIRQGVTGNTIYFGEGSWLTVV.

The CDR3 DNA reads TGCAGTGCTAGTACCGTCAGGGATGAAAAACTGTTTTTT. Encoded protein: CSASTVRDEKLFF. The chain has TRBV20-1 and TRBJ1-4; D perhaps matches TRBD1 (5 bases). V was shortened by 3 bases and J by 6 bases, with 11 bases between the two germline ends. The CDR3 loop spans 13 amino acids. Germline loops: CDR1 DFQATT, CDR2 SNEGSKA (reference sequence).

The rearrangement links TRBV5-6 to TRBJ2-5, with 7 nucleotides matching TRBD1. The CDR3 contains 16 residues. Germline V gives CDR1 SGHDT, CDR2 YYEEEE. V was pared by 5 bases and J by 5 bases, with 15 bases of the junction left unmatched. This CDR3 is CASSSGPTGRLETQYF. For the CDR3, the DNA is TGTGCCAGCAGTTCTGGCCCGACAGGGCGGTTGGAGACCCAGTACTTC.

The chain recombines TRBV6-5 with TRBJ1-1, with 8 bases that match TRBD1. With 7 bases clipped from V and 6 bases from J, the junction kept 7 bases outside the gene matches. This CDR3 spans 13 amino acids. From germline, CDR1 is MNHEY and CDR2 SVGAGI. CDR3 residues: CASTRTGKAEAFF. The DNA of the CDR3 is TGTGCCAGCACCCGGACAGGGAAGGCTGAAGCTTTCTTT.

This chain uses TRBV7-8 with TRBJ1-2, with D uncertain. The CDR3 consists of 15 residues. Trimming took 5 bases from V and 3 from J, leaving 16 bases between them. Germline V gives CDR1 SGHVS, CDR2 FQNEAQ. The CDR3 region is CASSLTRGLDYGYTF. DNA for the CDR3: TGTGCCAGCAGCCTCACCCGGGGTCTTGACTATGGCTACACCTTC.

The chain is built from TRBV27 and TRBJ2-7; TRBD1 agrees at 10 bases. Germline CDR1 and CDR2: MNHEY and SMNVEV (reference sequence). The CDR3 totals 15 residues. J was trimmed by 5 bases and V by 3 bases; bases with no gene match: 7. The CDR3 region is CASSLTGGLFDEQYF. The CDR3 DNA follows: TGTGCCAGCAGTTTGACAGGGGGCTTATTCGACGAGCAGTACTTC.

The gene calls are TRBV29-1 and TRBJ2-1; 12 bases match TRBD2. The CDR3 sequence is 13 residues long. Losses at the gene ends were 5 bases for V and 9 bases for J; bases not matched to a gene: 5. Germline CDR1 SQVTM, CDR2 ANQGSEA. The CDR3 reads CSVQTSGSSEQFF. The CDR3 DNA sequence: TGCAGCGTTCAGACTAGCGGGAGTAGTGAGCAGTTCTTC.

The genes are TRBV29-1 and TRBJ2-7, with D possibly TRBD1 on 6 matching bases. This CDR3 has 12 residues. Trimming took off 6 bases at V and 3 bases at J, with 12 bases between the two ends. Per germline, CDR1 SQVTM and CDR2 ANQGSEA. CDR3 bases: TGCAGCGTCGTGCAGGGGATCTACGAGCAGTACTTC. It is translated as CSVVQGIYEQYF.

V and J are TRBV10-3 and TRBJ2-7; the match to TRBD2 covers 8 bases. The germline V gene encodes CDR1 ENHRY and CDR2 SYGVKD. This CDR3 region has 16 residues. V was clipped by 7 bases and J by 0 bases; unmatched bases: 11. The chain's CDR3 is CAIKDWGSGSSYEQYF. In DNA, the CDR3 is TGTGCCATCAAAGATTGGGGGAGCGGGAGCTCCTACGAGCAGTACTTC.

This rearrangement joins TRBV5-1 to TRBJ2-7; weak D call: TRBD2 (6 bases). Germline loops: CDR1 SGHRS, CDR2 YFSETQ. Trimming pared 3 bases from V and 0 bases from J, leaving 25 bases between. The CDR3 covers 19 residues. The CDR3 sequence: CASSWGMSGLKRISYEQYF. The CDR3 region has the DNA TGCGCCAGCAGCTGGGGGATGTCGGGACTCAAGCGCATCTCCTACGAGCAGTACTTC.

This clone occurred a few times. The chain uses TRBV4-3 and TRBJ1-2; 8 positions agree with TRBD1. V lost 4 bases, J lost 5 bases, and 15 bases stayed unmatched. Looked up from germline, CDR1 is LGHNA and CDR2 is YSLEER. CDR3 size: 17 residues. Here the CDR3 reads CASSPLARGQDAYGYTF. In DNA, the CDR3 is TGCGCCAGCAGCCCCCTAGCCCGGGGACAGGACGCTTATGGCTACACCTTC.

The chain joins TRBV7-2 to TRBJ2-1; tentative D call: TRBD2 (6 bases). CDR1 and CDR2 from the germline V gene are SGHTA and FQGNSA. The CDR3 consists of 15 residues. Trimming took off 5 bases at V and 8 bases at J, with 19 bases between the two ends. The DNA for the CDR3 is TGTGCCAGCAGCCCCGAGGGGCTAGCGTTTGATGAGCAGTTCTTC. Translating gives CASSPEGLAFDEQFF.